These T cell receptor beta chains were read from a single sample in a study of neurological immune-mediated disorders. TCRdb re-called the 5' RACE reads through MiXCR, storing one row per CDR3 protein. The sample contains 42,000 or so distinct CDR3 sequences, about 2.3% of which appear only once. The sequenced sample consisted of PBMCs. The receptors stem from a young man with multiple sclerosis. Each CDR3 is given with its conserved first and last residue. Each record gives: clone size, V gene, D gene, J gene, CDR3 DNA, CDR3 protein. A D gene is named only where the DNA matches it firmly. Size is stated for part of the rows, as once, few or many counts, or as a class when the clone is expanded.

many	TRBV10-3	.	TRBJ2-3	TGTGCCATCGGCCGCTCAGATACGCAGTATTTT	CAIGRSDTQYF
many	TRBV2	.	TRBJ2-5	TGTGCCAGCGATCGTCCCGGGAATCAAGAGACCCAGTACTTC	CASDRPGNQETQYF
few	TRBV20-1	.	TRBJ2-5	TGCAGTGCTTCAGGTTTGGGACAAGAGACCCAGTACTTC	CSASGLGQETQYF
many	TRBV12-3/TRBV12-4	TRBD2	TRBJ2-3	TGTGCCAGCAGTCTCGGACTAGCGGCGGATACGCAGTATTTT	CASSLGLAADTQYF
many	TRBV7-8	.	TRBJ2-1	TGTGCCAGCAGCCCAAGAGCAGGATCATACTCAAATGGCAATGAGCAGTTCTTC	CASSPRAGSYSNGNEQFF
many	TRBV5-6	.	TRBJ2-7	TGTGCCAGCAGCTTGGTCGGAACCTACGAGCAGTACTTC	CASSLVGTYEQYF
many	TRBV20-1	TRBD2	TRBJ2-1	TGCAGTGCTAGAGAAAAGTGGGGAGGGGTTTCCTACAATGAGCAGTTCTTC	CSAREKWGGVSYNEQFF
many	TRBV29-1	.	TRBJ2-2	TGCTCCCTTCCAGGTACCGGGGAGCTGTTTTTT	CSLPGTGELFF
many	TRBV7-3	.	TRBJ2-1	TGTGCCAGCAGCTTCCTTGGGGGCTATGAGCAGTTCTTC	CASSFLGGYEQFF
many	TRBV25-1	TRBD2	TRBJ2-3	TGTGCCAGCAGTGCCTTAGCGGGAGGGCTCACAGATACGCAGTATTTT	CASSALAGGLTDTQYF
many	TRBV20-1	TRBD2	TRBJ2-7	TGCAGTGCTTCCGGGAGGGGATACTACGAGCAGTACTTC	CSASGRGYYEQYF
few	TRBV7-6	.	TRBJ2-1	TGTGCCAGCAGCTTAGGACCCTGGGAAAGACAGTTCTTC	CASSLGPWERQFF
many	TRBV5-1	.	TRBJ2-5	TGCGCCAGCAGCTTGGTGGGTGGGCAGCACAGGACCCAGTACTTC	CASSLVGGQHRTQYF
.	TRBV7-2	.	TRBJ1-5	TGTGCCAGCAGCTCCCCCGCAGAGACACAGCCCCAGCATTTT	CASSSPAETQPQHF
many	TRBV6-5	.	TRBJ2-5	TGTGCCAGTTCAACGGGCTCCCAAGAGACCCAGTACTTC	CASSTGSQETQYF
few	TRBV20-1	.	TRBJ1-6	TGCAGTGCTAGTTACGGGGCTGTCTCACCCCTCCACTTT	CSASYGAVSPLHF
many	TRBV9	.	TRBJ2-7	TGTGCCAGCAGCCCCCCGGCGGGTCACTACGAGCAGTACTTC	CASSPPAGHYEQYF
many	TRBV28	.	TRBJ1-1	TGTGCCAGCAGTTTAGTCAGGGTTGCTGAAGCTTTCTTT	CASSLVRVAEAFF
many	TRBV5-6	.	TRBJ1-2	TGTGCCAGCAGCTTGGGGGGCGCGGACTATGGCTACACCTTC	CASSLGGADYGYTF
few	TRBV5-5	TRBD1	TRBJ1-1	TGTGCCAGCAGCAAGCAGGGGGCGCGGGACACTGAAGCTTTCTTT	CASSKQGARDTEAFF
many	TRBV9	TRBD2	TRBJ2-5	TGTGCCAGCAGCGTATCATCGGGAGGAGGGGAGGGGACCCAGTACTTC	CASSVSSGGGEGTQYF
many	TRBV10-3	TRBD2	TRBJ2-5	TGTGCCATCAGCAGACCGGGGGGAGGGTTCCAAGAGACCCAGTACTTC	CAISRPGGGFQETQYF
many	TRBV5-1	.	TRBJ1-2	TGCGCCAGCAGCGAGACAGTCAACTATGGCTACACCTTC	CASSETVNYGYTF
many	TRBV15	TRBD1	TRBJ2-7	TGTGCCACCAGCATGGGGACAGGGGCCTACGAGCAGTACTTC	CATSMGTGAYEQYF
many	TRBV3-1	.	TRBJ2-5	TGTGCCAGCAGCCAATCTGCAGAGACCCAGTACTTC	CASSQSAETQYF
many	TRBV29-1	TRBD2	TRBJ2-1	TGCAGCGTTCCCCCGACTAGCGGGGAGTACAATGAGCAGTTCTTC	CSVPPTSGEYNEQFF
many	TRBV27	TRBD1	TRBJ2-4	TGTGCCAGCAGTTTATCAAGGGGGACAGGGGTCCAAAACATTCAGTACTTC	CASSLSRGTGVQNIQYF
many	TRBV9	.	TRBJ2-7	TGTGCCAGCAGCGTAGGTCCAAAGGACGAGCAGTACTTC	CASSVGPKDEQYF
many	TRBV28	TRBD1	TRBJ2-7	TGTGCCAGCAAAGACAGGGACCTCTACGAGCAGTACTTC	CASKDRDLYEQYF
medium-sized	TRBV5-1	TRBD1	TRBJ2-2	TGCGCCAGCAGCTTTCCCAGACAGGGGACCGGGGAGCTGTTTTTT	CASSFPRQGTGELFF
many	TRBV11-2	TRBD1	TRBJ1-1	TGTGCCAGCAGCACAGGGGTAACTGAAGCTTTCTTT	CASSTGVTEAFF
many	TRBV5-1	TRBD1	TRBJ2-2	TGCGCCAGCAGTCGCCGCATGGGGGACAGGGATAGGGTACCGTTCGCGAACACCGGGGAGCTGTTTTTT	CASSRRMGDRDRVPFANTGELFF
many	TRBV5-1	.	TRBJ1-6	TGCGCCAGCAGCCCCCCGAAGCAGGGCAATTTTAATTCACCCCTCCACTTT	CASSPPKQGNFNSPLHF
medium-sized	TRBV7-7	.	TRBJ2-5	TGTGCCAGCAGCTTAATGTGGGGTGCGGAGACCCAGTACTTC	CASSLMWGAETQYF
many	TRBV7-2	.	TRBJ2-1	TGTGCCAGCAGCTTAGGGGGGCCCCCCTACAATGAGCAGTTCTTC	CASSLGGPPYNEQFF
medium-sized	TRBV7-2	TRBD1	TRBJ1-2	TGTGCCAGCAGCTTAGGCGGACAGGGCTCGAGAGGCTACACCTTC	CASSLGGQGSRGYTF
many	TRBV7-2	.	TRBJ2-5	TGTGCCAGCACCCCCAGGCCTCAAGAGACCCAGTACTTC	CASTPRPQETQYF
many	TRBV24-1	.	TRBJ1-5	TGTGCCACCAGTGATTCTCCAACACATCAGCCCCAGCATTTT	CATSDSPTHQPQHF
many	TRBV4-1	.	TRBJ2-6	TGCGCCAGCAGCCAAGCCGGCAGGGCCTCTGGGGCCAACGTCCTGACTTTC	CASSQAGRASGANVLTF
many	TRBV24-1	TRBD2	TRBJ2-1	TGTGCCACCAGTGATTGGACTAGCGGGAGCTACAATGAGCAGTTCTTC	CATSDWTSGSYNEQFF
many	TRBV5-1	.	TRBJ2-7	TGCGCCAGCAGCTTGGAGCCCAGGAGCTCCTACGAGCAGTACTTC	CASSLEPRSSYEQYF
.	TRBV27	TRBD1	TRBJ2-7	TGTGCCAGCAGTCAAAGGACAGGGGGCTACGAGCAGTACTTC	CASSQRTGGYEQYF
.	TRBV10-3	.	TRBJ1-5	TGTGCCATCAGTGACGGGTATAGCAATCAGCCCCAGCATTTT	CAISDGYSNQPQHF
many	TRBV4-1	.	TRBJ2-7	TGCGCCAGCAGCCAAGAGGGGTTACCCGAGCAGTACTTC	CASSQEGLPEQYF
many	TRBV7-8	TRBD2	TRBJ2-5	TGTGCCAGCAGCTTACCAGGGACTAGCGGAGAGACCCAGTACTTC	CASSLPGTSGETQYF
many	TRBV5-1	TRBD1	TRBJ2-7	TGCGCCAGCAGCTTGGGGTATGGAGGACAGGGATCCGAGCAGTACTTC	CASSLGYGGQGSEQYF
.	TRBV28	.	TRBJ1-4	TGTGCCAACACCCCGGGAGGAGGAAAACTGTTTTTT	CANTPGGGKLFF
many	TRBV18	.	TRBJ2-5	TGTGCCAGCTCACCATCGTACCCGACGGAGACCCAGTACTTC	CASSPSYPTETQYF
many	TRBV20-1	.	TRBJ2-4	TGCAGTGTTCCGGACAGATTGGGTCAAAACATTCAGTACTTC	CSVPDRLGQNIQYF
many	TRBV2	TRBD2	TRBJ2-1	TGTGCCAGCTTAGCGGGGGTCGAAAACAATGAGCAGTTCTTC	CASLAGVENNEQFF
many	TRBV5-6	.	TRBJ2-7	TGTGCCAGCAGCTTAATATCCTACGAGCAGTACTTC	CASSLISYEQYF
many	TRBV18	.	TRBJ1-1	TGTGCCAGCTCTCGCCAGGGAGCGCACACTGAAGCTTTCTTT	CASSRQGAHTEAFF
many	TRBV20-1	TRBD2	TRBJ2-1	TGCAGTGCTAGAGATCTGGCGGGAGGGGAACACAATGAGCAGTTCTTC	CSARDLAGGEHNEQFF